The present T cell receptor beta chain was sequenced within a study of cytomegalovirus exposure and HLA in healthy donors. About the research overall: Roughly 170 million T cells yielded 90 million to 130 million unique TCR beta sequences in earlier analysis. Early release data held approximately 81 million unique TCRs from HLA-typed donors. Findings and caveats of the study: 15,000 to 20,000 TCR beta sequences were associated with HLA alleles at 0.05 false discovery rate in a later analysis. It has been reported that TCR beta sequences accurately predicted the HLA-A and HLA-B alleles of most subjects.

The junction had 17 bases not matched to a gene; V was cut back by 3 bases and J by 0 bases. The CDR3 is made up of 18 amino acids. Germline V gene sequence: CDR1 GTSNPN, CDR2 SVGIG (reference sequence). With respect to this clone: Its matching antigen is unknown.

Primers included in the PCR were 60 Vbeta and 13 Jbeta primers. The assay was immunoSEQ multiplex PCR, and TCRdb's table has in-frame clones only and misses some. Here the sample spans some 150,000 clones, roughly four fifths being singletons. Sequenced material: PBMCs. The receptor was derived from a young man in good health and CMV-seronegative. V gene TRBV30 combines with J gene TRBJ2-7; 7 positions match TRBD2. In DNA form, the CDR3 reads TGTGCCTGGAGCCTGCGGGACTATAACGATTTCGGCTCCTACGAGCAGTACTTC. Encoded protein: CAWSLRDYNDFGSYEQYF. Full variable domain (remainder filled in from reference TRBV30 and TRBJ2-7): SQTIHQWPATLVQPVGSPLSLECTVEGTSNPNLYWYRQAAGRGLQLLFYSVGIGQISSEVPQNLSASRPQDRQFILSSKKLLLSDSGFYLCAWSLRDYNDFGSYEQYFGPGTRLTVT.